This TCR beta chain emerged from a study of blood T cell repertoires in COVID-19. At the level of the study: Samples representing acute and convalescent COVID-19 were sourced from the United States, Italy and Spain. Sample material is recorded as cDNA or gDNA derived from T cells, B-cell-depleted T cells, or PBMCs.

Original handling: By means of reference gene primer amplification, nucleated cell counts were estimated. Generated by immunoSEQ multiplex PCR, the TCRdb table keeps only in-frame clones and is missing some. Clonal size and the V and J genes are those of that table, whereas D and trimming came from the DNA. This table holds under 300,000 clones, 75% to 85% found once. This clone occurred once. The specimen sequenced was peripheral blood. This sequence originates from a human donor in a cohort sampled during active COVID-19.

The CDR3 reads CASSPRGREADQPQHF. CDR3 DNA sequence: TGTGCCAGCTCACCACGCGGCAGGGAGGCGGATCAGCCCCAGCATTTT. V gene TRBV18 combines with J gene TRBJ1-5; tentative D call: TRBD1 (5 bases). Trimming stripped 1 base from V and 5 bases from J, with 15 bases between. From germline, CDR1 is KGHSH and CDR2 LQKENI. The CDR3 loop spans 16 amino acids.